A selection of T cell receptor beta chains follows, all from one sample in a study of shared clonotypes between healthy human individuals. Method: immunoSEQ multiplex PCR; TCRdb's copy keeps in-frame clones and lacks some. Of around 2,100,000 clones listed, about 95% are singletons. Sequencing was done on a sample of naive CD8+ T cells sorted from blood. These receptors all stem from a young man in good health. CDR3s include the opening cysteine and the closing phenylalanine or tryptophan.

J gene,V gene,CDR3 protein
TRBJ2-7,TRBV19,CASSIRVQRGGLSHEQYF
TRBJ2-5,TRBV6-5,CASSYSMADQETQYF
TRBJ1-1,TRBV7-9,CASRGGVVTEAFF
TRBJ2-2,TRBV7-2,CASSLAPVSPGELFF
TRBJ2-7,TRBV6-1,CATLAGESYEQYF
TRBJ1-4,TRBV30,CAWSVYRAGAGEEKLFF
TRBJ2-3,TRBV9,CASSVEEGGSTDTQYF
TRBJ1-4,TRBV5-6,CASSLTEKLFF
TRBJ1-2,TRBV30,CAWSAPSLLYGYTF
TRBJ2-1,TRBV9,CASSTWPAGDEQFF
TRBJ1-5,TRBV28,CASSPRQVSNQPQHF
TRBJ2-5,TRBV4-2,CASSPYPAGTGEETQYF
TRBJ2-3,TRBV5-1,CASSLSAVSTDTQYF
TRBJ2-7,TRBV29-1,CRLVPGADEQYF
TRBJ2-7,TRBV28,CASRQLAGALYEQYF
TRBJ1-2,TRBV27,CASSFLGANYGYTF
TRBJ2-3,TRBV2,CASSDFRDTTDTQYF
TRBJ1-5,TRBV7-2,CASSFYIDQPQHF
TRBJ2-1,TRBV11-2,CASSLDLGGREEQFF
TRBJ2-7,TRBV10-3,CAISDARGSDDYEQYF
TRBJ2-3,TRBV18,CASSPPYTNLSTDTQYF
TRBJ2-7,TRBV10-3,CAIMGRGQGTHEQYF
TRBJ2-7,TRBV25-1,CASSASEGLAGGDEQYF
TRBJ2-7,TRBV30,CAWIGGPYEQYF
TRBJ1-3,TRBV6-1,CASSDDSNTIYF
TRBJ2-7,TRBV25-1,CASSYTGAAYEQYF
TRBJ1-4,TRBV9,CASSVAGLLNEKLFF
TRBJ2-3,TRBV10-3,CAINPSGTDTQYF